This TCR beta chain was found in a study of blood T cell repertoires in COVID-19. Study context: COVID-19 samples, acute and convalescent, were from the United States, Italy and Spain. The cDNA or gDNA used as material had been derived from T cells, B-cell-depleted T cells, or PBMCs.

At least ten counts were recorded for this clone. Study processing details: Nucleated cell counts were estimated from reference gene primer amplification. The method was immunoSEQ multiplex PCR; TCRdb's version includes in-frame clones alone and lacks a portion of them. V and J calls and clone size are those listed in that table; D and trimming were worked out from the DNA. The sample yields around 500,000 clones, over 75% seen once. The ends were cut back, 2 bases at V and 7 bases at J, with 15 bases in the middle. CDR3 length: 14 amino acids. The germline gives CDR1 SGDLS, CDR2 YYNGEE. Sequencing was done on a sample of peripheral blood. The receptor's source is a human donor in a cohort sampled during active COVID-19. The chain carries TRBV9 and TRBJ1-1; the D is unclear. This CDR3 reads CASSVQDGRNEAFF. The CDR3, as DNA: TGTGCCAGCAGCGTCCAGGATGGTAGAAATGAAGCTTTCTTT.